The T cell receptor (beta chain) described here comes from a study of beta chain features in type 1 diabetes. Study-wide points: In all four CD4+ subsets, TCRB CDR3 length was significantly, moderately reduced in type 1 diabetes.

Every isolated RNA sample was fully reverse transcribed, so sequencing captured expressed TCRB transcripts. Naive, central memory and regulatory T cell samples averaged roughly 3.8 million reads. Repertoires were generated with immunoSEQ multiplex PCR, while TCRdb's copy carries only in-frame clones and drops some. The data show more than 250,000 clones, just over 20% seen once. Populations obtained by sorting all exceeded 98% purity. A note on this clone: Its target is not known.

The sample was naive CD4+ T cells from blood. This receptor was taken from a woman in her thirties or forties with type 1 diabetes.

The chain's CDR3 is CASSPTGRGQPQHF. CDR3 DNA: TGTGCCAGCAGCCCGACAGGGCGAGGCCAGCCCCAGCATTTT. V gene TRBV16 combines with J gene TRBJ1-5; 7 positions match TRBD1. The CDR3 covers 14 residues. The germline CDR1 and CDR2 sequences are KGHSY and FQNENV. Trimming took 4 bases from V and 7 from J; bases not matched to a gene: 7.